The source of this T cell receptor beta chain is a study of cytomegalovirus exposure and HLA in healthy donors (dated by TCRdb to about 2017). Study-level background: A later analysis indicated that the 130 or so validation repertoires were generated on the platform also employed for the approximately 700 repertoires of the first cohort. The study aimed to test whether cataloging public T cell receptors could reveal signatures of past pathogen exposure. Besides the first cohort of around 670 subjects, a separate validation cohort made up of 120 or so different subjects was used. To predict cytomegalovirus infection status, the study brought together high-throughput TCR immunosequencing, statistical association of individual TCRs with disease status, and machine learning.

Spanning cysteine to phenylalanine, the CDR3 consists of 21 amino acids. This entry keeps only the CDR3 DNA: 63 bases, framed from base 1. The method behind the library was the immunoSEQ multiplex PCR assay. The published analysis was carried out like this. A statistical classification framework was built to diagnose cytomegalovirus status from the catalog of TCR beta chain sequences. Held by TCRdb, this immuneACCESS table contains in-frame sequences only and omits some clones. Under half of the omission traces to an unresolved V gene where checked; the cause of the rest is unknown. That table gives V, J and clone size, and the DNA gave D and trimming. Recorded for this sample are 250,000 to 400,000 clones; roughly 90% of them occurred a single time. Together, the top ten hold 0.9% to 1% of the sample. Study-wide findings and limitations: A total of about 150 TCR beta chains were listed by the study as associated with cytomegalovirus. A later analysis had no HLA typing for the validation cohort, so co-occurrence there was scored across all 110 or so repertoires. The classifier was reported to diagnose cytomegalovirus status with high specificity and sensitivity in both the original cohort and the validation cohort. Most TCR sequences were seen in very few donors, while some public TCRs were found in many individuals. The authors suggested that the approach could potentially be generalized to other disease states and immunological phenotypes. Of the cluster scores, approximately 95% were above 0 in a later analysis, which found that TCRs clustered in the first cohort also tended to co-occur in the approximately 130 validation repertoires. A few of the identified cytomegalovirus-associated TCR beta chains were confirmed in vitro to be specific for cytomegalovirus antigens.

The donors were included in the validation cohort of 100 to 150 subjects, a group kept apart from the roughly 700-subject first cohort. Notes on this clone: The antigen it binds to is not known. No quality values exist for individual bases; no much larger clone is one base distant.

The specimen was PBMCs. The sequence joins TRBV12-1 to TRBJ1-6; TRBD1, as called in the table, went unchecked against the DNA. TRBV12-1 is recorded as a pseudogene. The TCR originated in a man between 25 and 39 years old in good health and CMV-seronegative. The CDR3 here reads CASSQIRGDRGPELYNSPLHF. The base sequence is TGTGCCAGCAGCCAAATAAGAGGGGACAGGGGCCCAGAACTTTATAATTCACCCCTCCACTTT.